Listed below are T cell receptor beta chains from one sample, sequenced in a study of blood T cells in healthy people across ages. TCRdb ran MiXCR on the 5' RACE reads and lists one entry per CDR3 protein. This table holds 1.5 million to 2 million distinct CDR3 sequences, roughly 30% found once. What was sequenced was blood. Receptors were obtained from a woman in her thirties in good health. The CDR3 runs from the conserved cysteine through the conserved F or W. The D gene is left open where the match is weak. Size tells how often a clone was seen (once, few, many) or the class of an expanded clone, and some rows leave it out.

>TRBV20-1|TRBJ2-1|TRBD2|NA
CSARTSGRALKQFF
TGCAGTGCCCGAACTAGCGGGAGGGCATTAAAGCAGTTCTTC
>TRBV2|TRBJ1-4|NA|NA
CASSLPRGEEKLFF
TGTGCCAGCAGTTTACCGCGGGGCGAGGAAAAACTGTTTTTT
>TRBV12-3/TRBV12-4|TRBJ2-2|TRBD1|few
CASSPGQEYGELFF
TGTGCCAGCAGTCCGGGACAGGAGTACGGGGAGCTGTTTTTT
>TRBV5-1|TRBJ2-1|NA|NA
CASSLGLRGVGNEQFF
TGCGCCAGCAGCTTGGGCCTGAGGGGGGTCGGCAATGAGCAGTTCTTC
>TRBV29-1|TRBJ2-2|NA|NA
CSVEFQGTSTGELFF
TGCAGCGTTGAATTCCAGGGTACTAGCACCGGGGAGCTGTTTTTT
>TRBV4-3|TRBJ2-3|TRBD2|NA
CTSSQDSSGRSADTQYF
TGCACCAGCAGCCAAGATTCTAGCGGGAGATCGGCAGATACGCAGTATTTT
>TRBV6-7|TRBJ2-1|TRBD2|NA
CASSLGREGPNRSYNEQFF
TGTGCCAGCAGTTTGGGGCGGGAGGGCCCAAACCGCTCCTACAATGAGCAGTTCTTC
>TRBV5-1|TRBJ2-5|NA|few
CASSSWSADQETQYF
TGCGCCAGCAGCTCTTGGTCTGCGGACCAAGAGACCCAGTACTTC
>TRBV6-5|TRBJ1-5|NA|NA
CASSYSKGQPQHF
TGTGCCAGCAGTTACTCCAAGGGACAGCCCCAGCATTTT
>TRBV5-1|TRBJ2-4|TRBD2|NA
CASSLNSGGPYIQYF
TGCGCCAGCAGCTTGAATTCGGGGGGGCCTTACATTCAGTACTTC
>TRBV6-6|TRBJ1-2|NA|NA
CASSYSGSADYGYTF
TGTGCCAGCAGTTACTCAGGCAGCGCGGACTATGGCTACACCTTC
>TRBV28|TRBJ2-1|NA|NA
CASSFRGGKGLPRFF
TGTGCCAGCAGCTTTAGGGGGGGAAAGGGTCTTCCCAGGTTCTTC
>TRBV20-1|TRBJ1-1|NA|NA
CSARSGSENTEAFF
TGCAGTGCTAGAAGTGGCAGCGAGAACACTGAAGCTTTCTTT
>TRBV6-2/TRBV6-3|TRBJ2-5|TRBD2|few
CASSPGTSAPTRETQYF
TGTGCCAGCAGTCCCGGGACTAGCGCTCCTACGAGGGAGACCCAGTACTTC
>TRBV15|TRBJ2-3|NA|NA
CATSRPTDTQYF
TGTGCCACCAGCAGACCCACAGATACGCAGTATTTT
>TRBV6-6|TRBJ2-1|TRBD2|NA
CASSIQGGVLDNEQFF
TGTGCCAGCAGTATCCAGGGAGGGGTGCTCGACAATGAGCAGTTCTTC
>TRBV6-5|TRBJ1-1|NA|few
CASSYWSPRETTEAFF
TGTGCCAGCAGTTACTGGAGTCCGCGTGAAACCACTGAAGCTTTCTTT
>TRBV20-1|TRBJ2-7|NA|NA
CSAMQLEVYKGDEQYF
TGCAGTGCTATGCAGTTGGAGGTATACAAAGGCGATGAGCAGTACTTC
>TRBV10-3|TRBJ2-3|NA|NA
CTISLGTDTQYF
TGTACCATCAGCTTGGGCACCGATACGCAGTATTTT